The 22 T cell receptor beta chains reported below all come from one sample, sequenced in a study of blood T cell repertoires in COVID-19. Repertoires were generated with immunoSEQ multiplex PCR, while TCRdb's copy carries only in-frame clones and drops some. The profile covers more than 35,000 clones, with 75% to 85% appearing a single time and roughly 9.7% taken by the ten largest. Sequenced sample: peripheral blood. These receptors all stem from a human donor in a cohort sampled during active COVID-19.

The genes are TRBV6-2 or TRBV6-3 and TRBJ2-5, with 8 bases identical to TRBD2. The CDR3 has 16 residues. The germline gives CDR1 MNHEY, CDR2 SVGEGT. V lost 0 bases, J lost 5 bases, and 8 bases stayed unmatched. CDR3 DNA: TGTGCCAGCAGTTACTCCCAAGCGGGAGATGTTGAGACCCAGTACTTC. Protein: CASSYSQAGDVETQYF.

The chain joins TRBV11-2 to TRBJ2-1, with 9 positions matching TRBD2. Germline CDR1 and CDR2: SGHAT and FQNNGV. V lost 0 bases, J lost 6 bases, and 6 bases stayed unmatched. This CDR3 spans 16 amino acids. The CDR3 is CASSLDLNSGSNEQFF. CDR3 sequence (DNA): TGTGCCAGCAGCTTAGATCTGAATAGCGGGAGCAATGAGCAGTTCTTC.

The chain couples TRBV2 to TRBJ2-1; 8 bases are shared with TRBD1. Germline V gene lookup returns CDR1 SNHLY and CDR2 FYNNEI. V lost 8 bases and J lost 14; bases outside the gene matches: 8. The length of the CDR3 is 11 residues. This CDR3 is CASGRTGQEFF. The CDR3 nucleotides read TGTGCCAGCGGACGGACGGGACAGGAGTTCTTC.

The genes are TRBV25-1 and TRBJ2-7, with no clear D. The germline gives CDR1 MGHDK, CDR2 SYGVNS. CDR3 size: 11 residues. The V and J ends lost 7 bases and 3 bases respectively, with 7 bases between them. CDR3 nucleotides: TGTGCCAGCAACTCCAACTACGAGCAGTACTTC. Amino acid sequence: CASNSNYEQYF.

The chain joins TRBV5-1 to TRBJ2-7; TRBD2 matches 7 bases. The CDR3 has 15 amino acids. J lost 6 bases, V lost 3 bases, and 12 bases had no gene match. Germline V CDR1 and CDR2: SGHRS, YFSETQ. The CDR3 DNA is TGCGCCAGCAGCTCCGTGGGTAGCGGGCGGATCGAGCAGTACTTC. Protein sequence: CASSSVGSGRIEQYF.

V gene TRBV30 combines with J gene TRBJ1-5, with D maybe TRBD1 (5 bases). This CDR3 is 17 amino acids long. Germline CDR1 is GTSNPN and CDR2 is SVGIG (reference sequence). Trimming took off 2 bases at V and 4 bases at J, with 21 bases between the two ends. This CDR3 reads CAWSKPPFMTENQPQHF. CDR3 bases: TGTGCCTGGAGTAAACCCCCGTTTATGACAGAGAATCAGCCCCAGCATTTT.

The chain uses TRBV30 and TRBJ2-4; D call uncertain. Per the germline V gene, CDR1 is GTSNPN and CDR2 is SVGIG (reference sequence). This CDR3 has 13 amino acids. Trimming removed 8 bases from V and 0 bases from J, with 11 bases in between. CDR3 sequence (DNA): TGTGCCGGCCAAACCCGAGCCAAAAACATTCAGTACTTC. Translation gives CAGQTRAKNIQYF. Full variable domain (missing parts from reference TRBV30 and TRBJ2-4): SQTIHQWPATLVQPVGSPLSLECTVEGTSNPNLYWYRQAAGRGLQLLFYSVGIGQISSEVPQNLSASRPQDRQFILSSKKLLLSDSGFYLCAGQTRAKNIQYFGAGTRLSVL.

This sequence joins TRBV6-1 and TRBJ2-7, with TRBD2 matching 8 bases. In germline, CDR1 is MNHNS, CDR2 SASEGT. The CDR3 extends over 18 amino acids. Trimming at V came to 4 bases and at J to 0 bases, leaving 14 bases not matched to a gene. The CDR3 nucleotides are TGTGCCAGCAGTGGAGTACCGGGACTAGTATCAAGCTCCTACGAGCAGTACTTC. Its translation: CASSGVPGLVSSSYEQYF.

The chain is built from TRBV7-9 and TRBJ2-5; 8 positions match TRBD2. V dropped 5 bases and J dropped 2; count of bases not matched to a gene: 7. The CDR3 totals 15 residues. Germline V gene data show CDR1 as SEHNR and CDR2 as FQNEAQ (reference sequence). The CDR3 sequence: CASSIGGAYQETQYF. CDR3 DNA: TGTGCCAGCAGCATCGGGGGGGCTTATCAAGAGACCCAGTACTTC. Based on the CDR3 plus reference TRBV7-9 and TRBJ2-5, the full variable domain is DTGVSQNPRHKITKRGQNVTFRCDPISEHNRLYWYRQTLGQGPEFLTYFQNEAQLEKSRLLSDRFSAERPKGSFSTLEIQRTEQGDSAMYLCASSIGGAYQETQYFGPGTRLLVL.

CDR3 protein: CARYEGAGELFF. In DNA form, the CDR3 reads TGTGCCAGGTACGAGGGGGCCGGGGAGCTGTTTTTT. The chain joins TRBV27 to TRBJ2-2, with TRBD1 as a possible D gene (6 bases). V gave up 9 bases and J gave up 6 bases, with 11 bases separating them. Germline lookup yields CDR1 MNHEY and CDR2 SMNVEV (reference sequence). CDR3 size: 12 residues.

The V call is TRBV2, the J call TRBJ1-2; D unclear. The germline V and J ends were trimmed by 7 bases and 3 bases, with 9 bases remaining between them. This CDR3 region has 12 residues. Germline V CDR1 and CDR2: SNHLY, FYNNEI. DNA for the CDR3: TGTGCCAGCAAGGAGGGATACTATGGCTACACCTTC. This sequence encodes CASKEGYYGYTF.

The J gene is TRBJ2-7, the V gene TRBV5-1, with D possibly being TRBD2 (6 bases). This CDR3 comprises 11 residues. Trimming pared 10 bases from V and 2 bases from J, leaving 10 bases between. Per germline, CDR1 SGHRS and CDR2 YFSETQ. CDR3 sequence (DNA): TGCGCCTCCCGGGGGACCTACGAGCAGTACTTC. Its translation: CASRGTYEQYF. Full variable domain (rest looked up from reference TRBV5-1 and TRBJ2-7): KAGVTQTPRYLIKTRGQQVTLSCSPISGHRSVSWYQQTPGQGLQFLFEYFSETQRNKGNFPGRFSGRQFSNSRSEMNVSTLELGDSALYLCASRGTYEQYFGPGTRLTVT.

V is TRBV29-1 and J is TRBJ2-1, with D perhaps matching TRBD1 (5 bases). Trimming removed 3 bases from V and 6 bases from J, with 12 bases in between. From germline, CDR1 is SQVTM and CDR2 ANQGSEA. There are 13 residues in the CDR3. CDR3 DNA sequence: TGCAGCGTTGACCAGACAGCCACCAATGAGCAGTTCTTC. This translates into CSVDQTATNEQFF.

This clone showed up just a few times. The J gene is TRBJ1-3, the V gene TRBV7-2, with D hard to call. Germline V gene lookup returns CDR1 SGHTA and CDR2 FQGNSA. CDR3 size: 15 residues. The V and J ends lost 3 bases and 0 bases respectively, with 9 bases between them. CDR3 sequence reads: CASSFPLNSGNTIYF. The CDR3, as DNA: TGTGCCAGCAGCTTTCCACTGAACTCTGGAAACACCATATATTTT.

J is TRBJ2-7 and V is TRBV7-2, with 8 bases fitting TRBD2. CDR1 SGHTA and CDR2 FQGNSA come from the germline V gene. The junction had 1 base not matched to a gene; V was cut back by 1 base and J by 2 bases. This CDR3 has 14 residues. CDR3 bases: TGTGCCAGCAGCTTAGAAGCGGGAGCCTACGAGCAGTACTTC. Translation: CASSLEAGAYEQYF. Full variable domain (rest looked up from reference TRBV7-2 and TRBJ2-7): GAGVSQSPSNKVTEKGKDVELRCDPISGHTALYWYRQSLGQGLEFLIYFQGNSAPDKSGLPSDRFSAERTGGSVSTLTIQRTQQEDSAVYLCASSLEAGAYEQYFGPGTRLTVT.

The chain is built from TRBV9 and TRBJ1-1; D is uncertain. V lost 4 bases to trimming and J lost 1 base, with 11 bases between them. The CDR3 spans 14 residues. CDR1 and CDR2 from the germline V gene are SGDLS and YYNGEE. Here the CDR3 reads CASSRLTQNTEAFF. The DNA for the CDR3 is TGTGCCAGCAGCCGACTCACTCAGAACACTGAAGCTTTCTTT.

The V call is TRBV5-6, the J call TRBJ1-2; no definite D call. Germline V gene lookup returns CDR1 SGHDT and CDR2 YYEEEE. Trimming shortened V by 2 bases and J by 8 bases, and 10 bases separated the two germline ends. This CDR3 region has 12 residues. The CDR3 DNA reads TGTGCCAGCAGCTTACCACCGCAGGGCTACACCTTC. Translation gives CASSLPPQGYTF.

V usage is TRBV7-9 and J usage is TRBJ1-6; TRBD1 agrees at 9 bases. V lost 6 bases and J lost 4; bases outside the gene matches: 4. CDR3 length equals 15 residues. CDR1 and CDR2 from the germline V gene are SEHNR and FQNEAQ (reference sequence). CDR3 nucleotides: TGTGCCAGCAGTAGAGGGACAGGGTATAATTCACCCCTCCACTTT. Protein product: CASSRGTGYNSPLHF.

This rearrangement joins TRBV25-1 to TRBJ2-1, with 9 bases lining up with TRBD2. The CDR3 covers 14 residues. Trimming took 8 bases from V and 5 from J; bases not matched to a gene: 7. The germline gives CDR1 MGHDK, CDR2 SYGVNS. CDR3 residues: CASRGGVPNNEQFF. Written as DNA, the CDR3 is TGTGCCAGCCGCGGGGGGGTACCCAACAATGAGCAGTTCTTC.

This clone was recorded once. This chain's CDR3 is CASRSSGWGNTF. The CDR3 bases are TGTGCCAGCAGAAGTTCAGGGTGGGGAAACACCTTC. The V gene is TRBV2, the J gene TRBJ1-2; D perhaps matches TRBD1 (5 bases). Germline V lookup: CDR1 SNHLY, CDR2 FYNNEI. The CDR3 is 12 residues long. Between the trimmed V and J ends, which lost 6 bases and 12 bases, there was a span of 17 bases.

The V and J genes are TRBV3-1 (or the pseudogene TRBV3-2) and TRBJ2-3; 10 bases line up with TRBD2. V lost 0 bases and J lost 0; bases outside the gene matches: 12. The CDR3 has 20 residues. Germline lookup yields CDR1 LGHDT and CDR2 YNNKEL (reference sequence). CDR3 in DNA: TGTGCCAGCAGCCAAGATCCCCGATACCCTAGCGGGAGAAGCACAGATACGCAGTATTTT. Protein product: CASSQDPRYPSGRSTDTQYF.

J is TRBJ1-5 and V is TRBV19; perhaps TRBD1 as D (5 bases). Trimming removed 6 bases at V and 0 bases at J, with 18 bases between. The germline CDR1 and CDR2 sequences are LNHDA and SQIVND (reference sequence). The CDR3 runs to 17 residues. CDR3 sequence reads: CASRSDTSYYSNQPQHF. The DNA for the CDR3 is TGTGCCAGTAGGTCGGACACAAGCTACTATAGCAATCAGCCCCAGCATTTT.